This TCR beta chain was retrieved from a study of blood T cell repertoires in COVID-19. In the study overall: The origin of the acute and convalescent COVID-19 samples was the United States, Italy and Spain. PBMCs, B-cell-depleted T cells, or T cells were the source of the cDNA or gDNA that made up the material.

Trimming took 4 bases from V and 0 from J; bases not matched to a gene: 6. The V gene's germline CDR1 is LGHNA and CDR2 YNFKEQ. The CDR3 length is 15 residues. The repertoire was sequenced with immunoSEQ multiplex PCR; TCRdb's copy has only in-frame clones and lacks some. The sample lists about 21,000 clones; 80% to 90% were seen once. The sequence was collected from a human donor in a cohort sampled during active COVID-19. The sequencing input was peripheral blood. The V call is TRBV4-2, the J call TRBJ2-7, with 7 bases aligning to TRBD1. For the CDR3, the DNA is TGTGCCAGCAGCCCCGACAGGGATGGCTCCTACGAGCAGTACTTC. Amino acids: CASSPDRDGSYEQYF.